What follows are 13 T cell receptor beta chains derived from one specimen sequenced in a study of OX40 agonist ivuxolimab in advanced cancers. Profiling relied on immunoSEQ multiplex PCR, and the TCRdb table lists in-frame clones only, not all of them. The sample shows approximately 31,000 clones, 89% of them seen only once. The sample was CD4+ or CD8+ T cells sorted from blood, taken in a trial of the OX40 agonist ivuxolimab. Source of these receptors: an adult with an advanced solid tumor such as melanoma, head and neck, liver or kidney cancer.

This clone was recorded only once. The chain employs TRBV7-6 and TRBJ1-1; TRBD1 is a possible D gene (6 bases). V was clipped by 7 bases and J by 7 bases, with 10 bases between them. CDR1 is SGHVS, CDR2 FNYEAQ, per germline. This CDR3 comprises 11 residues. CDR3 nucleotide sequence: TGTGCCAGCACCCTAGGGGGTGAAGCTTTCTTT. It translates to CASTLGGEAFF.

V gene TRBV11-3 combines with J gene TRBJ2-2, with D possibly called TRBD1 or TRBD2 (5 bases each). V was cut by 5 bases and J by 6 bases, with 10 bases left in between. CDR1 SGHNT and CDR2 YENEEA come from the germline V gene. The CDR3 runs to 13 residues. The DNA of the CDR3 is TGTGCCAGCAGCACCGGGACGGCCGGGGAGCTGTTTTTT. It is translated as CASSTGTAGELFF.

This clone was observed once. CDR3 bases: TGTGCCAGCAGCGTAGCAAAATGGGCCGGGGAGCTGTTTTTT. This codes for CASSVAKWAGELFF. The chain carries TRBV9 and TRBJ2-2; D call uncertain. The V and J ends lost 0 bases and 6 bases respectively, with 9 bases between them. This CDR3 contains 14 residues. The V gene's germline CDR1 is SGDLS and CDR2 YYNGEE. Supplemented by reference TRBV9 and TRBJ2-2, the full variable domain reads DSGVTQTPKHLITATGQRVTLRCSPRSGDLSVYWYQQSLDQGLQFLIQYYNGEERAKGNILERFSAQQFPDLHSELNLSSLELGDSALYFCASSVAKWAGELFFGEGSRLTVL.

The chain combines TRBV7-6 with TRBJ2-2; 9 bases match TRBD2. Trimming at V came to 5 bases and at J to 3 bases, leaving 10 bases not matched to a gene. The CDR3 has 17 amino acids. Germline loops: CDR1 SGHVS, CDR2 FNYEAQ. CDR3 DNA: TGTGCCAGCAGCACTAACAAAGCGGGAGGCGACACCGGGGAGCTGTTTTTT. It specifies CASSTNKAGGDTGELFF.

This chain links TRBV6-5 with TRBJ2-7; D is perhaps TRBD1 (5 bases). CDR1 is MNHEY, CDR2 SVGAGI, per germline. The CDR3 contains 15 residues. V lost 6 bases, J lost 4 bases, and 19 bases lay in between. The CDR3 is CASSLRGTSHYEQYF. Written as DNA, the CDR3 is TGTGCCAGCAGCCTAAGGGGTACCAGCCATTACGAGCAGTACTTC.

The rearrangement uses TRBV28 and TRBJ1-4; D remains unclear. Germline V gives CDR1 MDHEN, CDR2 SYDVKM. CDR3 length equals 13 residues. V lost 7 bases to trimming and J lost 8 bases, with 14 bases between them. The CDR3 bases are TGTGCCAGCATGGCGGGCCATGGGGAAAAACTGTTTTTT. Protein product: CASMAGHGEKLFF.

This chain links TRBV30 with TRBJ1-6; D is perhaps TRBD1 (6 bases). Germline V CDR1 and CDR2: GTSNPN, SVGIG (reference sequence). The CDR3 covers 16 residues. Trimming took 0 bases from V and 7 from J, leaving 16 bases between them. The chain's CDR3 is CAWSVGQPPSNSPLHF. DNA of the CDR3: TGTGCCTGGAGTGTAGGACAGCCCCCCTCCAATTCACCCCTCCACTTT. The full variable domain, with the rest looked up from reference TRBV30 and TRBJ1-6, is SQTIHQWPATLVQPVGSPLSLECTVEGTSNPNLYWYRQAAGRGLQLLFYSVGIGQISSEVPQNLSASRPQDRQFILSSKKLLLSDSGFYLCAWSVGQPPSNSPLHFGNGTRLTVT.

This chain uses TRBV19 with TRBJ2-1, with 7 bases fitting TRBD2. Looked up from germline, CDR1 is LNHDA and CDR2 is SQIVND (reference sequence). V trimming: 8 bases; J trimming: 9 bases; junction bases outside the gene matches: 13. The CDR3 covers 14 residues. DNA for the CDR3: TGTGCCAGTCTTACTAGTACAGGCGGGGGTGAGCAGTTCTTC. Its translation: CASLTSTGGGEQFF.

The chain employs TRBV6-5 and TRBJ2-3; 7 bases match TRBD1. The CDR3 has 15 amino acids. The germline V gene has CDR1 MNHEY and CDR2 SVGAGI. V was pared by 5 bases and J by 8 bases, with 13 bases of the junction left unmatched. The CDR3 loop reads CASSQGVGQPFTQYF. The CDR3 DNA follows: TGTGCCAGCAGTCAGGGAGTGGGACAGCCTTTTACGCAGTATTTT.

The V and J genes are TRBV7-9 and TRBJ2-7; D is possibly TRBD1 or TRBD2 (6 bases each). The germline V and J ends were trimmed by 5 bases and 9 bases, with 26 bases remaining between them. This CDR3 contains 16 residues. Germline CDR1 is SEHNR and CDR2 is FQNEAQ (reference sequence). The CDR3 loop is CASSNWRDKGHSAQYF. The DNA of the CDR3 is TGTGCCAGCAGCAATTGGAGGGACAAGGGACATTCGGCGCAGTACTTC.

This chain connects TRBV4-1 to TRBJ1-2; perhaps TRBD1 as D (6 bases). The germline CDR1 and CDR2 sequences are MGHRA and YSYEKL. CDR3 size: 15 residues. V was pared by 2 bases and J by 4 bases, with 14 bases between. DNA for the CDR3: TGCGCCAGCAGCCAACGACCGGACAGAAGCTATGGCTACACCTTC. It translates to CASSQRPDRSYGYTF.

The CDR3 DNA follows: TGTGCCGGCACTCCCGAGACCCAGTACTTC. Translated: CAGTPETQYF. V usage is TRBV6-4 and J usage is TRBJ2-5; D call uncertain. Germline V gene sequence: CDR1 MRHNA, CDR2 SNTAGT. Deletions cut 11 bases from V and 5 bases from J, with 9 bases between. The CDR3 contains 10 residues.

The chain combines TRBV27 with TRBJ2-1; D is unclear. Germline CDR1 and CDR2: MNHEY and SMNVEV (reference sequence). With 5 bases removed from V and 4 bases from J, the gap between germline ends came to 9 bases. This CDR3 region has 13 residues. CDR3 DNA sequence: TGTGCCAGCAGTCCGGGCCCTTACAATGAGCAGTTCTTC. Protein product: CASSPGPYNEQFF.